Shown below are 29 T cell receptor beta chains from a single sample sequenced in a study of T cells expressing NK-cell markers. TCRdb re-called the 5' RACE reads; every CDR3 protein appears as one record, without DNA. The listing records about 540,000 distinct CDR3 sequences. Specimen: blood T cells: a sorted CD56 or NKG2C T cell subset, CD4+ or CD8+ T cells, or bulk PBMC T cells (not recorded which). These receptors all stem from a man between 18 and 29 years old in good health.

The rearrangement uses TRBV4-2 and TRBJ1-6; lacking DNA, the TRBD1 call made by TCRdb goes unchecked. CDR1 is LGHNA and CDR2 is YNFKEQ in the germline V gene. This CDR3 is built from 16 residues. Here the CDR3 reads CASSQYGGQDNSPLHF.

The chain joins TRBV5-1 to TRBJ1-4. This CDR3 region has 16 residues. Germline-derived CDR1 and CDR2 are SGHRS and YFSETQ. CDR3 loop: CASSLDSLGMGEKLFF.

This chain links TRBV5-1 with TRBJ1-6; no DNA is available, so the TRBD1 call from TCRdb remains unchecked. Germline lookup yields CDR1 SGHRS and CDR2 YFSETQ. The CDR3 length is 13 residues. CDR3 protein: CASSDREDSPLHF.

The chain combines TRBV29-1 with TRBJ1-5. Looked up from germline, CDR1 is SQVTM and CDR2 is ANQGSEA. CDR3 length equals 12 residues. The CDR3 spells CREGFGDQPQHF.

Here the CDR3 reads CATHRLAGDYEQFF. The J gene is TRBJ2-1, the V gene TRBV27; TCRdb proposes TRBD2, but this gene call is untestable without DNA. The germline gives CDR1 MNHEY, CDR2 SMNVEV (reference sequence). The CDR3 totals 14 residues.

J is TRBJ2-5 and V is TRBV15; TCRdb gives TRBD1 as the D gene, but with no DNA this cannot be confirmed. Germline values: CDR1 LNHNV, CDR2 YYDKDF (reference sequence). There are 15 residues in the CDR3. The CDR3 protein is CATSRDVQTPGTQYF. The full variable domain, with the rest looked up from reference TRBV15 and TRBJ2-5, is DAMVIQNPRYQVTQFGKPVTLSCSQTLNHNVMYWYQQKSSQAPKLLFHYYDKDFNNEADTPDNFQSRRPNTSFCFLDIRSPGLGDTAMYLCATSRDVQTPGTQYFGPGTRLLVL.

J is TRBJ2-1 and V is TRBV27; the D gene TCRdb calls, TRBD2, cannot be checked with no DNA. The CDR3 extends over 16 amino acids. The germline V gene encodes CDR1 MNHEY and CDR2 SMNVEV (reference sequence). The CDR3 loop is CASSLFGGRAPNEQFF.

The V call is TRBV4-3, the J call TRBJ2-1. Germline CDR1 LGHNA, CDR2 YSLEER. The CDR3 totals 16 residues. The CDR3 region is CASSQSEASSYNEQFF.

The CDR3 sequence: CASTTGSTDTQYF. The V and J genes are TRBV5-5 and TRBJ2-3. The germline CDR1 and CDR2 sequences are SGHKS and YYEKEE (reference sequence). The CDR3 is made up of 13 amino acids.

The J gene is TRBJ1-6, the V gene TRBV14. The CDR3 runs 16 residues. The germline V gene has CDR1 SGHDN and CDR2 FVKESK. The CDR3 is CASSLRQGLQDSPLHF.

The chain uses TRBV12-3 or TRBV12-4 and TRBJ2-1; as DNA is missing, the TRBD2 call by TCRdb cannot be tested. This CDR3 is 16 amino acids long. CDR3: CASSPLAGNPYNEQFF.

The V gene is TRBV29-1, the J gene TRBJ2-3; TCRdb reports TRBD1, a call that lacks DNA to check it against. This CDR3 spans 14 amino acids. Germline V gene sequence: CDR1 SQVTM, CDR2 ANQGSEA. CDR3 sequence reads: CSVEPQGATDTQYF.

The CDR3 spells CASISSGRSTDTQYF. The chain uses TRBV6-1 and TRBJ2-3; as DNA is missing, the TRBD2 call by TCRdb cannot be tested. The CDR3 covers 15 residues. Germline V lookup: CDR1 MNHNS, CDR2 SASEGT.

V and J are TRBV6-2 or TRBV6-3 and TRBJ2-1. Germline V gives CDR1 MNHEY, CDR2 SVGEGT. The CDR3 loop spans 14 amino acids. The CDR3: CASSYSWRYNEQFF.

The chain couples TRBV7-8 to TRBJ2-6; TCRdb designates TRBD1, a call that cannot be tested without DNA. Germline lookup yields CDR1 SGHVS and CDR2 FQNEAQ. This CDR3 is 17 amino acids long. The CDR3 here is CASSLGQAASGANVLTF.

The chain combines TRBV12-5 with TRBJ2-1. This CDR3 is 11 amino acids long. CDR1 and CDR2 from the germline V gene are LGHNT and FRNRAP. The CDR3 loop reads CASGFGDEQFF. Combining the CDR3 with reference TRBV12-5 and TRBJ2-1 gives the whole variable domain DARVTQTPRHKVTEMGQEVTMRCQPILGHNTVFWYRQTMMQGLELLAYFRNRAPLDDSGMPKDRFSAEMPDATLATLKIQPSEPRDSAVYFCASGFGDEQFFGPGTRLTVL.

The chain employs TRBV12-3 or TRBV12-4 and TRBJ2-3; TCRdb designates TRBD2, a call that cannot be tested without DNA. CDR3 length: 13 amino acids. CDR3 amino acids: CASIRGSSYTQYF.

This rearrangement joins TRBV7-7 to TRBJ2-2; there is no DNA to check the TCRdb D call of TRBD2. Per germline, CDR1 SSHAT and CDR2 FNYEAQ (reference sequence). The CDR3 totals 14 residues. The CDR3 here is CASSPSSGTGELFF.

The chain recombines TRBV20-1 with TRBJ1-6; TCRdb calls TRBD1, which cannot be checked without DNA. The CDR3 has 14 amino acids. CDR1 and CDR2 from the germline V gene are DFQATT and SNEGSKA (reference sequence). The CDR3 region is CSAVRAPGDSPLHF.

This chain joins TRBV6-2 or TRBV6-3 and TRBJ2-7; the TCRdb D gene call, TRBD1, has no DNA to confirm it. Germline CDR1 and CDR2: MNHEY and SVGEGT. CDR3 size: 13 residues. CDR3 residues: CASEQGAGYEQYF.

The CDR3 spells CASGLASTDTQYF. The V gene is TRBV27, the J gene TRBJ2-3; without DNA, the TCRdb call of TRBD2 cannot be checked. Germline CDR1 MNHEY, CDR2 SMNVEV (reference sequence). The CDR3 is 13 residues long.

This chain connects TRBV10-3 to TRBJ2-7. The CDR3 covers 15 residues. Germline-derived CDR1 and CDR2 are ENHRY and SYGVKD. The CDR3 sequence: CAIGDKTGATSEQYF.

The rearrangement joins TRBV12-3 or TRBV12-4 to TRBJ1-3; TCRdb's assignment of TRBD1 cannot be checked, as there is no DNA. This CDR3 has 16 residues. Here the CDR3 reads CASSHPGAGRGNTIYF.

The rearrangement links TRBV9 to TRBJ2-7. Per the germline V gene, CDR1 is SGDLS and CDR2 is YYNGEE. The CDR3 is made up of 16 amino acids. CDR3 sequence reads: CASSVDDTMASYEQYF.

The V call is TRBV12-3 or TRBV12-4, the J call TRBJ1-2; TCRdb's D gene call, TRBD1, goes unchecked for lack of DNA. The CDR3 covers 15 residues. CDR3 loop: CASSRSGQGDYGYTF.

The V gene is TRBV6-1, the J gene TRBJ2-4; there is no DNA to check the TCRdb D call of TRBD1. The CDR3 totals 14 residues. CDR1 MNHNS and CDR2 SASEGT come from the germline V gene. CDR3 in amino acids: CASSPGNWGNIQYF.

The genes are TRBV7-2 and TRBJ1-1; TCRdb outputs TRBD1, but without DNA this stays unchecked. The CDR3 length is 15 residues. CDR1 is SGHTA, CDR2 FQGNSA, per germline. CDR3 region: CASSLRYRADTEAFF. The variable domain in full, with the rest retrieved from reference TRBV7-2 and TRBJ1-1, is GAGVSQSPSNKVTEKGKDVELRCDPISGHTALYWYRQSLGQGLEFLIYFQGNSAPDKSGLPSDRFSAERTGGSVSTLTIQRTQQEDSAVYLCASSLRYRADTEAFFGQGTRLTVV.

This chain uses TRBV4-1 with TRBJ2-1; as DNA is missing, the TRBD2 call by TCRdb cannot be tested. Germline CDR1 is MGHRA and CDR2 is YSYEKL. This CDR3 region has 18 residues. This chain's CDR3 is CASSQDPLAGNSYNEQFF.

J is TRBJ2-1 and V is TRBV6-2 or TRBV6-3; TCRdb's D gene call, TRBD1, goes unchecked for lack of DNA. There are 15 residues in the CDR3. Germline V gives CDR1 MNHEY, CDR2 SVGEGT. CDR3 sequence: CASSRPGTGRNEQFF.